The source of this TCR beta chain is a study of T cells in Graves' hyperthyroidism and ophthalmopathy. Stable hyperthyroidism: no ophthalmopathy progression over 18 months of follow-up. Uncontrolled infection, other autoimmune disease, pregnancy or lactation barred patients from enrollment. Notes on this clonotype: Its antigen remains unknown. One base away lies a much larger clone, so this may be a sequencing read error.

Amplification of TCR beta CDR3 regions was performed using RNA transcripts as template. During a first-round RT-PCR of the TCR CDR3, the HTBI primer set was used. TCRdb ran MiXCR on the multiplex PCR reads and lists one entry per CDR3 protein. The sample yields a few hundred thousand distinct CDR3 sequences, about half seen once. Study-level findings and limits: A median about 6 months before onset, the model predicted ophthalmopathy.

The TCR was taken from a woman between 18 and 29 years old with Graves' hyperthyroidism. Sequencing was done on a sample of peripheral blood or thyroid tissue (not recorded which).

This chain's CDR3 is CASSAGTGINQPQHF. CDR3 nucleotides: TGTGCCAGCAGCGCCGGGACAGGGATCAATCAGCCCCAGCATTTT. The chain has TRBV25-1 and TRBJ1-5, with 9 nucleotides matching TRBD1. In germline, CDR1 is MGHDK, CDR2 SYGVNS. Trimming at V came to 6 bases and at J to 3 bases, leaving 6 bases not matched to a gene. The CDR3 is 15 amino acids.